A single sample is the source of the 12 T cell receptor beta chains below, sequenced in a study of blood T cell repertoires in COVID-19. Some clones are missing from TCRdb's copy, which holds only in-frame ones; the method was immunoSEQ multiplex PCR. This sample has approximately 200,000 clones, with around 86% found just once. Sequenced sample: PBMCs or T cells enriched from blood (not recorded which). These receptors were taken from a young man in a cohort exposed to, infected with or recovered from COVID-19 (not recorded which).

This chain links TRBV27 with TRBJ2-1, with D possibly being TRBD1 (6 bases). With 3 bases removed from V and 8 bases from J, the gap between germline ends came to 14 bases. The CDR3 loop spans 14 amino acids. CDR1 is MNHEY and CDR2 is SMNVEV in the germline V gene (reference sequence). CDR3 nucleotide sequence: TGTGCCAGCAGTTTTTTAGGGGGAATGGATGAGCAGTTCTTC. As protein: CASSFLGGMDEQFF.

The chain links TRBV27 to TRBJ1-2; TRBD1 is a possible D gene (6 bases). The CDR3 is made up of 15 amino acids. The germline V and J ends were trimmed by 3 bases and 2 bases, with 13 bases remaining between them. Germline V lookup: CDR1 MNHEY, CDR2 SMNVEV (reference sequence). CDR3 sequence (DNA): TGTGCCAGCAGTTTTGACGCGGGGGCGAACTATGGCTACACCTTC. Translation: CASSFDAGANYGYTF.

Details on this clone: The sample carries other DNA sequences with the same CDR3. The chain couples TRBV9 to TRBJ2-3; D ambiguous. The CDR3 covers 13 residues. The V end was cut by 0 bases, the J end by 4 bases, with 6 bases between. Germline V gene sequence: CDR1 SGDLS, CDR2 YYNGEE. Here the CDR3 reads CASSVGSADTQYF. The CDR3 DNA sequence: TGTGCCAGCAGCGTAGGGTCGGCAGATACGCAGTATTTT.

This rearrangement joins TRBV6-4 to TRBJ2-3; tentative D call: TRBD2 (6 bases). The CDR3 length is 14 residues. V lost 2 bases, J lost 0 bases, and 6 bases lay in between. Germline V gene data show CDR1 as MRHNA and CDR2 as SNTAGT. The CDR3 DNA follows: TGTGCCAGCAGTGACGGGACTAGCACAGATACGCAGTATTTT. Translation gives CASSDGTSTDTQYF.

In DNA, the CDR3 is TGTGCCAGCAGCTTGGTGGCGTCCAGCAGGGGGCCCTTCTCCTACGAGCAGTACTTC. Protein: CASSLVASSRGPFSYEQYF. The chain links TRBV5-6 to TRBJ2-7, with 8 bases lining up with TRBD1. The CDR3 runs to 19 residues. CDR1 SGHDT and CDR2 YYEEEE come from the germline V gene. J gave up 0 bases and V 0 bases, and 14 bases lay outside the gene matches.

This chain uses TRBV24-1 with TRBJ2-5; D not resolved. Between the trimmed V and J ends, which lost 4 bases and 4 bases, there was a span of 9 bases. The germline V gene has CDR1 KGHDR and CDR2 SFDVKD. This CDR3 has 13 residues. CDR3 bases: TGTGCCACCAGTGACCCCCCCCGAGAGACCCAGTACTTC. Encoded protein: CATSDPPRETQYF.

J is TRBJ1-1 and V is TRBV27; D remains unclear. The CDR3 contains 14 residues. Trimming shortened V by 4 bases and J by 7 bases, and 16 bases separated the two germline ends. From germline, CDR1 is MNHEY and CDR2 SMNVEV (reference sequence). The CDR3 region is CASSWAGWEVEAFF. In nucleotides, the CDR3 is TGTGCCAGCAGTTGGGCAGGCTGGGAGGTTGAAGCTTTCTTT.

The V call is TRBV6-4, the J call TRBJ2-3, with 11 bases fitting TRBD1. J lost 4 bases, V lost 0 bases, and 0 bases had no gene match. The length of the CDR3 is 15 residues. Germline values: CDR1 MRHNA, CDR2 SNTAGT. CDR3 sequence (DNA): TGTGCCAGCAGTGACTCGGGACAGGGGGCAGATACGCAGTATTTT. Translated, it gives CASSDSGQGADTQYF.

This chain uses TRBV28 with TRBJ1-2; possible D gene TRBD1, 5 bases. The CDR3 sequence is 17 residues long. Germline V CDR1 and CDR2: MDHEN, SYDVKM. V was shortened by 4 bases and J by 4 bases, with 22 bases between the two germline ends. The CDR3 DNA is TGTGCCAGCAGTTGGCTTCCACAGGAGATCAGGGTCTATGGCTACACCTTC. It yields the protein CASSWLPQEIRVYGYTF.

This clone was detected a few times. The CDR3 loop is CATSEDRVGGELFF. The DNA of the CDR3 is TGTGCCACCAGTGAGGACAGGGTTGGCGGGGAGCTGTTTTTT. The J gene is TRBJ2-2, the V gene TRBV24-1; 8 bases fit TRBD1. Germline V gene lookup returns CDR1 KGHDR and CDR2 SFDVKD. The CDR3 sequence is 14 residues long. J gave up 7 bases and V 4 bases, and 4 bases lay outside the gene matches.

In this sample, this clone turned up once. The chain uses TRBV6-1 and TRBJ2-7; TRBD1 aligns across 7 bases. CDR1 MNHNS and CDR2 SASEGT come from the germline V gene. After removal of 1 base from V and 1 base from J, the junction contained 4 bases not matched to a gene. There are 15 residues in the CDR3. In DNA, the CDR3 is TGTGCCAGCAGTGAAGGACAGGGAACTTCCTACGAGCAGTACTTC. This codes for CASSEGQGTSYEQYF.

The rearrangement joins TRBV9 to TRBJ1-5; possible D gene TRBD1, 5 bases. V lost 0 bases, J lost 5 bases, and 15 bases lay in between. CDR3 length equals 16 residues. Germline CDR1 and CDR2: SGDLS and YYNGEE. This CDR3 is CASSVGPGRSDQPQHF. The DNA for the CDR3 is TGTGCCAGCAGCGTAGGGCCAGGGAGGTCGGATCAGCCCCAGCATTTT.